The clone carrying this TCR beta chain occurred a few times. Its antigen is still unknown. A junction end diverges from the germline sequence, so it may reflect a read error. The data originate from a study of T cells in Graves' hyperthyroidism and ophthalmopathy. Whole-study results and caveats: Blood also contained most expanded thyroid clonotypes above 0.001.

Amplified TCR beta CDR3 regions derived from RNA transcripts. HTBI primers were employed in a first-round RT-PCR of the TCR CDR3. MiXCR, run by TCRdb on the multiplex PCR reads, gives a single entry per CDR3 protein. The data contain 500,000 to 750,000 distinct CDR3 sequences, more than 13% of them singletons. The germline V gene has CDR1 LGHNA and CDR2 YSLEER. This CDR3 has 16 residues. The sample taken for sequencing was blood. This rearrangement joins TRBV4-3 to TRBJ2-1, with TRBD2 matching 9 bases. The sequence was obtained from a woman between 18 and 30 years old with Graves' ophthalmopathy. The CDR3 loop is CASSQGGGRAYDEQFF. As DNA, the CDR3 is TGCGCCAGCAGCCAAGGGGGCGGGAGGGCCTACGATGAGCAGTTCTTC.